This T cell receptor beta chain was profiled in a study of blood T cell repertoires in COVID-19. Study in general: COVID-19 samples collected from the United States, Italy and Spain covered acute and convalescent phases. In each case, the material was cDNA or gDNA derived from T cells, B-cell-depleted T cells, or PBMCs.

In the authors' methods: The authors estimated nucleated cell counts from reference gene primer amplification. Libraries were prepared by immunoSEQ multiplex PCR; TCRdb keeps only in-frame clonotypes and omits some of them. The V and J calls and clone size come from that table; D and trimming were worked out from the DNA. The table has about 440,000 clones, around 88% seen once. This clone was seen a few times. This CDR3 is built from 15 residues. V was shortened by 6 bases and J by 7 bases, with 18 bases between the two germline ends. Germline lookup yields CDR1 MNHEY and CDR2 SVGAGI. This rearrangement joins TRBV6-5 to TRBJ2-2; D possibly corresponds to TRBD2 (6 bases). The TCR was taken from a woman aged 25 to 39 with acute or convalescent COVID-19. Input material: peripheral blood. The CDR3 nucleotides are TGTGCCAGCAGCCAAGCGGGCTATTTCTTCGGGGAGCTGTTTTTT. Its translation is CASSQAGYFFGELFF.